The T cell receptor (beta chain) described here comes from a study of blood T cell repertoires in COVID-19. Study as a whole: The origin of the acute and convalescent COVID-19 samples was the United States, Italy and Spain.

After removal of 6 bases from V and 5 bases from J, the junction contained 3 bases not matched to a gene. This CDR3 has 13 residues. Original processing notes: Amplifying reference gene primers gave estimates of nucleated cell counts. Produced via immunoSEQ multiplex PCR; TCRdb's table is partial and in-frame only. V and J calls and clone size follow that table, whereas D and trimming were derived from the DNA. The table lists roughly 120,000 clones, roughly 80% of them singletons, with about 6.6% in the top ten. The clonotype was recovered from a man between 65 and 79 years old with acute or convalescent COVID-19. The rearrangement links TRBV12-3 or TRBV12-4 to TRBJ1-1; 10 nucleotides agree with TRBD1. Sequences were obtained from peripheral blood. The CDR3 bases are TGTGCCAGCAGGAGGACAGGGGGGACTGAAGCTTTCTTT. Amino acid sequence: CASRRTGGTEAFF.